These T cell receptor beta chains were read from a single sample in a study of cytomegalovirus exposure and HLA in healthy donors. Sequencing used immunoSEQ multiplex PCR; TCRdb keeps in-frame clones, though not all of them. The sample includes fewer than 350,000 clones, roughly 90% of them seen just once. The sequencing input was PBMCs. These receptors came from a woman aged 18-29 years in good health and CMV-seronegative. CDR3s include the opening cysteine and the closing phenylalanine or tryptophan. D genes are given only for firm matches. Expanded clones get a size class; other rows say once, few or many, or leave the size out.

>NA|TRBJ1-6|NA|TRBV4-1
CASSQTFGFYNSPLHF
TGCGCCAGCAGCCAAACTTTCGGTTTCTATAATTCACCCCTCCACTTT
>NA|TRBJ2-5|NA|TRBV28
CASSPGLLKQETQYF
TGTGCCAGCAGTCCGGGACTTCTCAAGCAGGAGACCCAGTACTTC
>NA|TRBJ2-3|TRBD2|TRBV11-3
CASSLGLAAFTDTQYF
TGTGCCAGCAGCTTAGGACTAGCGGCCTTCACAGATACGCAGTATTTT
>NA|TRBJ1-1|NA|TRBV30
CAWTRTQNTEAFF
TGTGCCTGGACCCGGACACAAAACACTGAAGCTTTCTTT
>NA|TRBJ2-1|TRBD2|TRBV5-4
CASSPPGLAGGNEQFF
TGTGCCAGCAGCCCACCGGGACTAGCGGGAGGAAATGAGCAGTTCTTC
>NA|TRBJ2-7|TRBD2|TRBV4-2
CASSQGLTSGRGYEQYF
TGTGCCAGCAGCCAGGGCCTGACTAGCGGGAGAGGTTACGAGCAGTACTTC
>NA|TRBJ1-2|NA|TRBV14
CASSHVRAHGYTF
TGTGCCAGCAGCCATGTCAGGGCACATGGCTACACCTTC
>once|TRBJ1-2|NA|TRBV10-3
CAISGDGGVSRAANYGYTF
TGTGCCATCAGCGGGGACGGGGGAGTATCGAGGGCGGCTAACTATGGCTACACCTTC
>NA|TRBJ1-1|NA|TRBV30
CAWSLATEAFF
TGTGCCTGGAGCTTGGCCACTGAAGCTTTCTTT
>NA|TRBJ1-5|TRBD1|TRBV7-2
CASSPIRQGGHQPQHF
TGTGCCAGCAGCCCGATTAGACAGGGGGGACATCAGCCCCAGCATTTT
>NA|TRBJ2-5|NA|TRBV4-1
CASSQGRDSYPGETQYF
TGCGCCAGCAGCCAAGGCCGGGACTCCTACCCAGGAGAGACCCAGTACTTC
>once|TRBJ2-1|TRBD2|TRBV5-1
CASSPGLAIYNEQFF
TGCGCCAGCAGCCCGGGACTAGCGATATACAATGAGCAGTTCTTC
>few|TRBJ2-7|NA|TRBV18
CASSPPGHDYEQYF
TGTGCCAGCTCACCACCGGGACATGACTACGAGCAGTACTTC
>NA|TRBJ2-5|TRBD2|TRBV27
CASHSGGLGTQYF
TGTGCCAGTCATAGCGGGGGCTTGGGGACCCAGTACTTC
>few|TRBJ2-2|NA|TRBV18
CASSPRGTVNTGELFF
TGTGCCAGCTCACCCCGGGGGACAGTTAACACCGGGGAGCTGTTTTTT
>NA|TRBJ2-2|TRBD1|TRBV10-2
CASSERTGDTGELFF
TGCGCCAGCAGTGAGAGGACAGGGGACACCGGGGAGCTGTTTTTT
>NA|TRBJ2-7|TRBD1|TRBV2
CASNIQGVSYEQYF
TGTGCCAGCAATATACAGGGGGTCTCCTACGAGCAGTACTTC
>NA|TRBJ2-5|NA|TRBV29-1
CSVVKEGSTFGTQYF
TGCAGCGTTGTTAAGGAGGGGTCTACGTTTGGGACCCAGTACTTC
>NA|TRBJ1-1|NA|TRBV4-3
CASSQGLMNTEAFF
TGCGCCAGCAGCCAAGGACTGATGAACACTGAAGCTTTCTTT
>NA|TRBJ2-7|NA|TRBV4-1
CASSQERGAAFNEQYF
TGCGCCAGCAGCCAAGAACGGGGGGCAGCATTCAACGAGCAGTACTTC
>NA|TRBJ2-7|TRBD1|TRBV6-6
CASTPNRDSGYEQYF
TGTGCCAGCACCCCAAACCGGGACAGCGGCTACGAGCAGTACTTC
>NA|TRBJ1-2|TRBD1|TRBV6-1
CASSEDRGNYGYTF
TGTGCCAGCAGTGAAGACAGGGGAAACTATGGCTACACCTTC
>NA|TRBJ2-3|NA|TRBV25-1
CASSEHRTGRADTQYF
TGTGCCAGCAGTGAACACAGGACGGGTCGGGCAGATACGCAGTATTTT
>NA|TRBJ1-2|NA|TRBV15
CATSGRRDGYTF
TGTGCCACCAGCGGCCGGAGGGATGGCTACACCTTC
>NA|TRBJ2-1|TRBD2|TRBV11-3
CASSLGVGTSYNNEQFF
TGTGCCAGCAGCTTAGGAGTGGGGACTAGCTATAACAATGAGCAGTTCTTC
>NA|TRBJ2-6|TRBD1|TRBV25-1
CASSGQGGSGANVLTF
TGTGCCAGCAGCGGACAGGGGGGCTCTGGGGCCAACGTCCTGACTTTC
>NA|TRBJ1-5|TRBD1|TRBV9
CASTEDDRVYSNQPQHF
TGTGCCAGCACCGAAGACGACAGGGTCTATAGCAATCAGCCCCAGCATTTT
>NA|TRBJ2-7|NA|TRBV16
CASSPPDRLYEQYF
TGTGCCAGCAGCCCCCCGGACAGACTCTACGAGCAGTACTTC
>NA|TRBJ1-1|NA|TRBV5-1
CASSLVGGSLNTEAFF
TGCGCCAGCAGCTTGGTCGGGGGGTCCTTGAACACTGAAGCTTTCTTT
>NA|TRBJ2-3|TRBD2|TRBV2
CASSRLAGDTQYF
TGTGCCAGCAGTCGACTAGCGGGAGATACGCAGTATTTT
>NA|TRBJ2-7|NA|TRBV5-1
CASSPGSHEQYF
TGCGCCAGCAGCCCAGGGTCCCACGAGCAGTACTTC
>NA|TRBJ2-5|NA|TRBV20-1
CSARDPPTQYF
TGCAGTGCTAGAGATCCCCCAACCCAGTACTTC
>NA|TRBJ1-6|NA|TRBV25-1
CASSDHPSSYNSPLHF
TGTGCCAGCAGTGACCACCCGAGCTCCTATAATTCACCCCTCCACTTT
>NA|TRBJ2-1|TRBD1|TRBV2
CAGTGGVDEQFF
TGTGCCGGGACAGGGGGGGTAGATGAGCAGTTCTTC
>NA|TRBJ2-4|NA|TRBV5-1
CASSERSGGDIQYF
TGCGCCAGCAGCGAGCGGTCTGGGGGCGACATTCAGTACTTC
>NA|TRBJ2-7|TRBD2|TRBV23-1
CASSHDLKTSGVVVFEQYF
TGCGCCAGCAGTCACGACCTCAAGACTAGCGGGGTTGTAGTCTTCGAGCAGTACTTC
>NA|TRBJ2-3|NA|TRBV20-1
CSATYTDTQYF
TGCAGTGCTACTTACACAGATACGCAGTATTTT
>NA|TRBJ1-1|NA|TRBV11-3
CASSLGTNTEAFF
TGTGCCAGCAGCTTGGGGACAAACACTGAAGCTTTCTTT
>NA|TRBJ2-2|NA|TRBV2
CASRKGDTGELFF
TGTGCCAGCAGAAAGGGGGACACCGGGGAGCTGTTTTTT
>NA|TRBJ2-7|TRBD1|TRBV6-1
CASSDSGTGSYEQYF
TGTGCCAGCAGTGATTCCGGGACAGGGAGCTACGAGCAGTACTTC
>NA|TRBJ1-2|NA|TRBV5-1
CASSLEGGSYTF
TGCGCCAGCAGCTTGGAAGGGGGTAGCTACACCTTC
>NA|TRBJ1-2|TRBD1|TRBV5-1
CASSRDRAFYGYTF
TGCGCCAGCAGCCGGGACAGGGCGTTCTATGGCTACACCTTC